These T cell receptor beta chains were read from a single sample in a study of blood T cell repertoires in COVID-19. Produced via immunoSEQ multiplex PCR; TCRdb's table is partial and in-frame only. The sample contains fewer than 75,000 clones, 82% of which appear only once. Sequencing used peripheral blood. The source of these receptors is a human donor in a cohort sampled during active COVID-19. Each CDR3 is given with its conserved first and last residue. D genes are given only for firm matches. Rows may omit the clone size; those that give it use once, few, many or a size class.

size,D,length,J,V,DNA,CDR3
-,-,17,TRBJ2-7,TRBV6-4,TGTGCCAGCCTCCCCTATAGGTGCGGGGGCGCGTACTACGAGCAGTACTTC,CASLPYRCGGAYYEQYF
-,-,15,TRBJ2-7,TRBV9,TGTGCCAGCAGCGGGGAACGGGAAAGCTCCTACGAGCAGTACTTC,CASSGERESSYEQYF
-,TRBD1,16,TRBJ2-2,TRBV18,TGTGCCAGCTCACTCATAGGGGGCCTTAACACCGGGGAGCTGTTTTTT,CASSLIGGLNTGELFF
few,TRBD2,16,TRBJ2-3,TRBV6-6,TGTGCCAGCTCGAGATTAGCGGGGGGGCTGGCAGATACGCAGTATTTT,CASSRLAGGLADTQYF
-,TRBD1,13,TRBJ1-2,TRBV20-1,TGCAGTGCTAGTCAGGGGGGAAACTATGGCTACACCTTC,CSASQGGNYGYTF
-,-,16,TRBJ1-3,TRBV7-6,TGTGCCAGCAGCCGATACTCCGGGACACGCGGAAACACCATATATTTT,CASSRYSGTRGNTIYF
-,-,18,TRBJ2-2,TRBV6-2/TRBV6-3,TGTGCCAGCAGTTTCTCATCGACAGACAACTTGAACACCGGGGAGCTGTTTTTT,CASSFSSTDNLNTGELFF
-,-,13,TRBJ1-6,TRBV9,TGTGCCAGCAGCGTAGCCCCAAATTCACCCCTCCACTTT,CASSVAPNSPLHF
once,TRBD1,13,TRBJ1-1,TRBV7-3,TGTGCCAGCAGCGGGACAGCGAACACTGAAGCTTTCTTT,CASSGTANTEAFF
-,TRBD1,17,TRBJ2-3,TRBV19,TGTGCCAGTAGTATCTACAGGGGGCGCGGGGGCACAGATACGCAGTATTTT,CASSIYRGRGGTDTQYF
-,-,14,TRBJ1-6,TRBV6-6,TGTGCCAGCAGTTACGGGCAGGGAGGGTCACCCCTCCACTTT,CASSYGQGGSPLHF
-,-,14,TRBJ1-5,TRBV5-1,TGCGCCAGCAGCCCGACAGGTTCTTCGGAGCCCCAGCATTTT,CASSPTGSSEPQHF
-,-,14,TRBJ1-4,TRBV5-1,TGCGCCAGCAGCTTTCTGGGGCCTAATGAAAAACTGTTTTTT,CASSFLGPNEKLFF
-,TRBD1,14,TRBJ1-1,TRBV9,TGTGCCAGCAGCCGACAGGGATCGAACACTGAAGCTTTCTTT,CASSRQGSNTEAFF
-,-,14,TRBJ1-5,TRBV5-8,TGTGCCAGCAGCTGGCGGACAGACAATCAGCCCCAGCATTTT,CASSWRTDNQPQHF
-,TRBD2,18,TRBJ2-4,TRBV9,TGTGCCAGCAGCGTAGGACTAGCGGGGGGGCCGGTCAAAAACATTCAGTACTTC,CASSVGLAGGPVKNIQYF
-,TRBD1,13,TRBJ2-7,TRBV29-1,TGCAGCGTTGAAGTAGGACAGGACTACGAGCAGTACTTC,CSVEVGQDYEQYF
-,-,13,TRBJ2-7,TRBV9,TGTGCCAGCAGCATCGACATTTCCTACGAGCAGTACTTC,CASSIDISYEQYF
-,-,14,TRBJ2-7,TRBV3-1/TRBV3-2,TGTGCCAGCAGCCAAGGTCCCATCGCTAGCTGGCCGTACTTC,CASSQGPIASWPYF
-,-,13,TRBJ1-1,TRBV4-1,TGCGCCAGCAGCCGCGGACACGCCCTTGAAGCTTTCTTT,CASSRGHALEAFF
-,-,15,TRBJ1-5,TRBV27,TGTGCCAGCAGTCCCGGGTCCTTTAGCAATCAGCCCCAGCATTTT,CASSPGSFSNQPQHF
-,-,12,TRBJ2-3,TRBV28,TGTGCCAGCAGCCAAAACACAGATACGCAGTATTTT,CASSQNTDTQYF
-,-,15,TRBJ1-6,TRBV9,TGTGCCAGCAGCGATTTAGAGGGTTATAATTCACCCCTCCACTTT,CASSDLEGYNSPLHF
-,TRBD2,17,TRBJ2-7,TRBV5-5,TGTGCCAGCAGCGTGACCCGTAGCGGGGGGATGTCCTACGAGCAGTACTTC,CASSVTRSGGMSYEQYF
-,-,15,TRBJ1-2,TRBV5-1,TGCGCCAGCAGCGCCTTGGCCGGGACTAACTATGGCTACACCTTC,CASSALAGTNYGYTF
-,-,15,TRBJ2-6,TRBV27,TGTGCCAGCAGTTCCCAGGGCTCTGGGGCCAACGTCCTGACTTTC,CASSSQGSGANVLTF
-,TRBD1,16,TRBJ1-4,TRBV5-1,TGCGCCAGCAGCGATTCTTTGGGACAGGGAGGGGAAAAACTGTTTTTT,CASSDSLGQGGEKLFF
-,-,13,TRBJ1-1,TRBV6-4,TGTGCCAGCAGCCCAGGGAAGAACACTGAAGCTTTCTTT,CASSPGKNTEAFF
-,-,14,TRBJ2-3,TRBV7-8,TGTGCCAGCAGCTCAGCCGGAGGGCTTGCTACGCAGTATTTT,CASSSAGGLATQYF
-,-,8,TRBJ2-1,TRBV20-1,TGCAGAGGGGGCGGGGGGCTCTTC,CRGGGGLF
-,TRBD1,12,TRBJ1-4,TRBV5-1,TGCGCCAGCAGCGTAGGACAGGGAGGACTGTTTTTT,CASSVGQGGLFF
-,TRBD1,16,TRBJ2-3,TRBV10-3,TGTGCCATCAGTGTGGGACAGGGGAGGGGCACAGATACGCAGTATTTT,CAISVGQGRGTDTQYF